The source of this TCR beta chain is a study of T cells expressing NK-cell markers. This CDR3 is built from 15 residues. CDR1 KGHSH and CDR2 LQKENI come from the germline V gene. Following a re-call of the 5' RACE reads, TCRdb has one entry per CDR3 protein and lacks DNA. This table lists 350,000 to 500,000 distinct CDR3 sequences. The receptor comes from a woman aged 18-70 years in good health. The sample consisted of blood T cells: a sorted CD56 or NKG2C T cell subset, CD4+ or CD8+ T cells, or bulk PBMC T cells (not recorded which). The rearrangement uses TRBV18 and TRBJ2-1; the TRBD2 assignment by TCRdb is unverifiable without DNA. CDR3: CASSQPGLAGNEQFF. The variable domain in full, with the rest retrieved from reference TRBV18 and TRBJ2-1, is NAGVMQNPRHLVRRRGQEARLRCSPMKGHSHVYWYRQLPEEGLKFMVYLQKENIIDESGMPKERFSAEFPKEGPSILRIQQVVRGDSAAYFCASSQPGLAGNEQFFGPGTRLTVL.